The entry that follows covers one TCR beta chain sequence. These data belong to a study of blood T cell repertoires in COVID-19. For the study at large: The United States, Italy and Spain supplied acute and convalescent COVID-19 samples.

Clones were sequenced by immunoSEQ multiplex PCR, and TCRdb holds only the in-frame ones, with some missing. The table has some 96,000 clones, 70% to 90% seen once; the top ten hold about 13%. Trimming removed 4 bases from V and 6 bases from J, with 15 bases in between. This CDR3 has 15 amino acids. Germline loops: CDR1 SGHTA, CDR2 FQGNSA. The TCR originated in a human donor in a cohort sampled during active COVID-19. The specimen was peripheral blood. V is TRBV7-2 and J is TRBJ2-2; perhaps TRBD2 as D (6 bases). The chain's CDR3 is CASSSRGAAAGELFF. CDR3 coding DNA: TGTGCCAGCAGCTCGCGCGGGGCCGCGGCCGGGGAGCTGTTTTTT. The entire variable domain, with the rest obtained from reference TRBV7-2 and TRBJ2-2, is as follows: GAGVSQSPSNKVTEKGKDVELRCDPISGHTALYWYRQSLGQGLEFLIYFQGNSAPDKSGLPSDRFSAERTGGSVSTLTIQRTQQEDSAVYLCASSSRGAAAGELFFGEGSRLTVL.